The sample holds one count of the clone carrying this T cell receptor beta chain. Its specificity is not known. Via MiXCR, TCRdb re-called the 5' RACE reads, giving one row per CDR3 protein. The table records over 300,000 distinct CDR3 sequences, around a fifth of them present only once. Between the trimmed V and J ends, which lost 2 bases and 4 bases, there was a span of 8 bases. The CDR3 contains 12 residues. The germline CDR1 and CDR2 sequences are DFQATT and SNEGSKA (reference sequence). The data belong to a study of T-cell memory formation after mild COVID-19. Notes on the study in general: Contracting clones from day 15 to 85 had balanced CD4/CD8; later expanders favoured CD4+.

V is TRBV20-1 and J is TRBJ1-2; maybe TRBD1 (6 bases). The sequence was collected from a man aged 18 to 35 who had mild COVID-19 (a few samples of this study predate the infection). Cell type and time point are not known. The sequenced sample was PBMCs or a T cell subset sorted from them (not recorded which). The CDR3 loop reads CSARRGAYGYTF. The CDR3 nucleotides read TGCAGTGCTAGAAGGGGGGCCTATGGCTACACCTTC.